The 30 T cell receptor beta chains below all came from one sample that was sequenced in a study of blood T cell repertoires in COVID-19. This table comes from immunoSEQ multiplex PCR, and its TCRdb copy is limited to in-frame clones, with some not included. In the table there are some 200,000 clones, around 86% of which are singletons. Source material: PBMCs or T cells enriched from blood (not recorded which). The receptors derive from a man aged 25 to 40 in a cohort exposed to, infected with or recovered from COVID-19 (not recorded which).

Note on this clone: The sample carries other DNA sequences with the same CDR3. The chain couples TRBV28 to TRBJ1-1; D gene uncertain. V dropped 6 bases and J dropped 5 bases, with 7 bases sitting between them. CDR1 and CDR2 (germline): MDHEN, SYDVKM. There are 11 residues in the CDR3. In DNA form, the CDR3 reads TGTGCCAGCAGCCCCCGGACTGAAGCTTTCTTT. It specifies CASSPRTEAFF.

The rearrangement links TRBV24-1 to TRBJ2-7; 8 bases line up with TRBD1. The J segment lost 0 bases and the V segment lost 9 bases, leaving 3 bases of the junction unmatched. The CDR3 runs to 13 residues. Germline V CDR1 and CDR2: KGHDR, SFDVKD. In DNA form, the CDR3 reads TGTGCCACCCGGGACAGGATCTCCTACGAGCAGTACTTC. Protein: CATRDRISYEQYF.

The chain carries TRBV5-1 and TRBJ2-1, with TRBD1 matching 11 bases. V lost 1 base and J lost 8; bases outside the gene matches: 17. CDR3 length: 19 residues. Per germline, CDR1 SGHRS and CDR2 YFSETQ. The CDR3 bases are TGCGCCAGCAGCTTGAGGACAGGGGGCCAAGGGCGGGAGTTCGATGAGCAGTTCTTC. Residues: CASSLRTGGQGREFDEQFF.

The chain employs TRBV19 and TRBJ1-1; D is perhaps TRBD1 (5 bases). Germline CDR1 reads LNHDA; CDR2 reads SQIVND (reference sequence). V lost 5 bases to trimming and J lost 5 bases, with 21 bases between them. The CDR3 is 16 amino acids. CDR3 sequence (DNA): TGTGCCAGTAGTCCCACCGGGACTTTTTTGGGGACTGAAGCTTTCTTT. Translation gives CASSPTGTFLGTEAFF.

The rearrangement uses TRBV11-2 and TRBJ1-6; a possible D gene is TRBD1 (5 bases). V was shortened by 6 bases and J by 6 bases, with 18 bases between the two germline ends. Germline V gives CDR1 SGHAT, CDR2 FQNNGV. The CDR3 sequence is 16 residues long. CDR3 coding DNA: TGTGCCAGCAGTTACCCCCAAGGGGCGAGTAATTCACCCCTCCACTTT. Protein product: CASSYPQGASNSPLHF.

The chain joins TRBV19 to TRBJ1-1, with D perhaps matching TRBD1 (6 bases). The germline CDR1 and CDR2 sequences are LNHDA and SQIVND (reference sequence). Trimming removed 7 bases from V and 7 bases from J, with 13 bases in between. This CDR3 is 12 amino acids long. The CDR3 nucleotides read TGTGCCAGTACAGGGGATCAACGTGAAGCTTTCTTT. It yields the protein CASTGDQREAFF.

The chain uses TRBV12-3 or TRBV12-4 and TRBJ2-7; no reliable D call. CDR3 length equals 13 residues. Trimming stripped 3 bases from V and 3 bases from J, with 9 bases between. CDR3 nucleotides: TGTGCCAGCAGTTTGCAAACAAACTACGAGCAGTACTTC. Protein sequence: CASSLQTNYEQYF.

This rearrangement joins TRBV7-2 to TRBJ2-7, with 11 nucleotides matching TRBD2. The CDR3 has 14 residues. Germline trimming cut 2 bases from V and 7 bases from J; bases unmatched to any gene: 4. Per germline, CDR1 SGHTA and CDR2 FQGNSA. This CDR3 reads CASSLSLAGGEQYF. The CDR3 coding sequence is TGTGCCAGCAGCTTATCGCTAGCGGGAGGTGAGCAGTACTTC.

V usage is TRBV6-5 and J usage is TRBJ2-5; no clear D. With 4 bases removed from V and 3 bases from J, the gap between germline ends came to 15 bases. Germline CDR1 and CDR2: MNHEY and SVGAGI. This CDR3 region has 15 residues. In nucleotides, the CDR3 is TGTGCCAGCAGTTTAGGAGCCCCCGCGAAAGAGACCCAGTACTTC. It translates to CASSLGAPAKETQYF.

The V and J genes are TRBV4-2 and TRBJ1-1; tentative D call: TRBD1 (5 bases). The CDR3 covers 15 residues. Germline V gene data show CDR1 as LGHNA and CDR2 as YNFKEQ. V lost 3 bases, J lost 4 bases, and 15 bases lay in between. The CDR3 loop is CASSQGDSTGTEAFF. The DNA of the CDR3 is TGTGCCAGCAGCCAGGGGGACTCGACGGGCACTGAAGCTTTCTTT.

The chain is built from TRBV29-1 and TRBJ1-1; 11 positions agree with TRBD1. Germline values: CDR1 SQVTM, CDR2 ANQGSEA. After removal of 5 bases from V and 6 bases from J, the junction contained 5 bases not matched to a gene. The CDR3 spans 13 residues. As DNA, the CDR3 is TGCAGCGTTATAAGGACAGGGGGCCCTGAAGCTTTCTTT. Translation gives CSVIRTGGPEAFF.

The chain carries TRBV29-1 and TRBJ1-1; 7 positions agree with TRBD1. CDR1 is SQVTM, CDR2 ANQGSEA, per germline. With 7 bases clipped from V and 11 bases from J, the junction kept 19 bases outside the gene matches. The CDR3 has 14 residues. CDR3 sequence reads: CSARSRGFAMGAFF. CDR3 nucleotides: TGCAGCGCCCGGAGCAGGGGGTTTGCGATGGGGGCTTTCTTT. Complete variable domain (other parts from reference TRBV29-1 and TRBJ1-1): SAVISQKPSRDICQRGTSLTIQCQVDSQVTMMFWYRQQPGQSLTLIATANQGSEATYESGFVIDKFPISRPNLTFSTLTVSNMSPEDSSIYLCSARSRGFAMGAFFGQGTRLTVV.

The chain joins TRBV9 to TRBJ2-3, with unresolved D. Germline CDR1 is SGDLS and CDR2 is YYNGEE. This CDR3 is 13 amino acids long. V lost 5 bases and J 2 bases, leaving 9 bases between the germline ends. CDR3 amino acids: CASSRANTDTQYF. DNA for the CDR3: TGTGCCAGCAGTCGCGCCAACACAGATACGCAGTATTTT.

In its sample, this clone was seen a few times. V and J are TRBV28 and TRBJ2-3, with a tentative D call TRBD1 (5 bases). V lost 6 bases and J lost 6, with 16 bases in between. The CDR3 spans 14 residues. The germline CDR1 and CDR2 sequences are MDHEN and SYDVKM. The CDR3 spells CASRSGNRIDTQYF. CDR3 DNA: TGTGCCAGCAGGTCAGGGAATAGGATTGATACGCAGTATTTT.

The rearrangement joins TRBV28 to TRBJ1-5; D is perhaps TRBD1 (6 bases). Trimming removed 4 bases at V and 7 bases at J, with 11 bases between. Germline V lookup: CDR1 MDHEN, CDR2 SYDVKM. The CDR3 contains 13 residues. Written as DNA, the CDR3 is TGTGCCAGCAGTTCGCAACAGGGACAGCCCCAGCATTTT. Translated: CASSSQQGQPQHF.

The genes are TRBV7-2 and TRBJ2-7, with 7 bases identical to TRBD1. This CDR3 is 15 amino acids long. V dropped 1 base and J dropped 3; count of bases not matched to a gene: 6. Per the germline V gene, CDR1 is SGHTA and CDR2 is FQGNSA. DNA of the CDR3: TGTGCCAGCAGCTTAGACCCCGACAGGGTCTACGAGCAGTACTTC. Translation gives CASSLDPDRVYEQYF.

The chain carries TRBV3-1 (or the pseudogene TRBV3-2) and TRBJ2-7; TRBD2 aligns across 12 bases. This CDR3 is 16 amino acids long. Trimming at V came to 1 base and at J to 6 bases, leaving 7 bases not matched to a gene. Germline V gene sequence: CDR1 LGHDT, CDR2 YNNKEL (reference sequence). The CDR3 DNA sequence: TGTGCCAGCAGCCAAGGGACTAGCGGGACCCTCGGCGAGCAGTACTTC. Translated: CASSQGTSGTLGEQYF.

The chain is built from TRBV27 and TRBJ2-3; no firm D call. The CDR3 loop spans 17 amino acids. Germline lookup yields CDR1 MNHEY and CDR2 SMNVEV (reference sequence). Trimming took 7 bases from V and 2 from J, leaving 22 bases between them. CDR3 bases: TGTGCCAGCACTAAAAGGCAGATACCTAGTTACACAGATACGCAGTATTTT. This sequence encodes CASTKRQIPSYTDTQYF.

The rearrangement links TRBV11-3 to TRBJ2-7; 7 nucleotides line up with TRBD1. The CDR3 has 14 residues. Germline CDR1 and CDR2: SGHNT and YENEEA. V shed 5 bases and J 4 bases; nucleotides not matched to a gene: 8. CDR3 region: CASSARDSPYEQYF. In DNA form, the CDR3 reads TGTGCCAGCAGCGCCCGGGACAGCCCTTACGAGCAGTACTTC.

The chain combines TRBV6-5 with TRBJ1-5, with 7 bases matching TRBD1. The V and J ends lost 8 bases and 2 bases, in that order; junction bases with no gene match: 6. Germline loops: CDR1 MNHEY, CDR2 SVGAGI. CDR3 length: 14 residues. The CDR3 sequence: CASVPGQGNQPQHF. CDR3 DNA: TGTGCCAGCGTTCCCGGACAGGGCAATCAGCCCCAGCATTTT.

The chain joins TRBV18 to TRBJ2-3, with 8 bases lining up with TRBD2. Germline CDR1 reads KGHSH; CDR2 reads LQKENI. The CDR3 has 16 residues. V dropped 2 bases and J dropped 2; count of bases not matched to a gene: 6. The CDR3 DNA sequence: TGTGCCAGCTCACCATCTAGCGGGCCCCCCACAGATACGCAGTATTTT. This encodes CASSPSSGPPTDTQYF.

The chain carries TRBV27 and TRBJ2-1; D call uncertain. Germline-derived CDR1 and CDR2 are MNHEY and SMNVEV (reference sequence). The V end was cut by 0 bases, the J end by 2 bases, with 5 bases between. The CDR3 is 14 amino acids. In nucleotides, the CDR3 is TGTGCCAGCAGTTTATCTAGCACCTACAATGAGCAGTTCTTC. This translates into CASSLSSTYNEQFF.

The chain uses TRBV19 and TRBJ2-1, with TRBD1 identical over 7 bases. The CDR3 is 16 amino acids. J gave up 0 bases and V 7 bases, and 9 bases lay outside the gene matches. Germline assignment: CDR1 LNHDA and CDR2 SQIVND (reference sequence). Written as DNA, the CDR3 is TGTGCCAGTACCATAGGGGCAGGGGGCTCCTACAATGAGCAGTTCTTC. Protein sequence: CASTIGAGGSYNEQFF.

This clone has only one observation. The rearrangement joins TRBV7-2 to TRBJ2-6; tentatively, D is TRBD2 (5 bases). In germline, CDR1 is SGHTA, CDR2 FQGNSA. V lost 10 bases, J lost 4 bases, and 26 bases lay in between. The CDR3 length is 18 residues. CDR3 sequence: CAISSLELSDYGANVLTF. The CDR3, as DNA: TGTGCCATATCTAGCTTAGAATTATCGGATTACGGGGCCAACGTCCTGACTTTC.

The chain uses TRBV6-5 and TRBJ1-6; TRBD1 aligns across 8 bases. Germline V gene sequence: CDR1 MNHEY, CDR2 SVGAGI. The CDR3 sequence is 15 residues long. V was pared by 6 bases and J by 6 bases, with 7 bases of the junction left unmatched. CDR3 bases: TGTGCCAGCAGCCCGAGGGACAGGCCTAATTCACCCCTCCACTTT. Its protein product is CASSPRDRPNSPLHF.

The chain couples TRBV19 to TRBJ1-2, with 9 bases identical to TRBD1. Germline CDR1 reads LNHDA; CDR2 reads SQIVND (reference sequence). V shed 10 bases and J 0 bases; nucleotides not matched to a gene: 6. The CDR3 is 14 amino acids. The CDR3 sequence is CATARDRANYGYTF. CDR3 in DNA: TGTGCCACTGCCCGGGACAGGGCTAACTATGGCTACACCTTC.

CDR3 in DNA: TGTGCCAGCAGTTTAGGGACAGGGGTGAGTCAAGAGACCCAGTACTTC. It translates to CASSLGTGVSQETQYF. The V gene is TRBV28, the J gene TRBJ2-5; 10 bases are a match to TRBD1. The CDR3 extends over 16 amino acids. CDR1 and CDR2 from the germline V gene are MDHEN and SYDVKM. With 2 bases clipped from V and 2 bases from J, the junction kept 5 bases outside the gene matches.

This chain joins TRBV6-5 and TRBJ1-2; TRBD1 matches at 9 bases. The CDR3 runs 15 residues. Losses at the gene ends were 2 bases for V and 8 bases for J; bases not matched to a gene: 9. Germline V gene data show CDR1 as MNHEY and CDR2 as SVGAGI. The DNA of the CDR3 is TGTGCCAGCAGTTACATGACAGGGGGAAAGAACGGCTACACCTTC. The encoded protein is CASSYMTGGKNGYTF.

This clone was picked up a small number of times. The chain carries TRBV5-1 and TRBJ1-2; 9 bases map to TRBD1. This CDR3 contains 14 residues. The ends lost 4 bases at V and 6 bases at J; junction bases unmatched: 7. The germline V gene has CDR1 SGHRS and CDR2 YFSETQ. CDR3 sequence (DNA): TGCGCCAGCAGCGCTCAAACAGGGGGCGATGGCTACACCTTC. Amino acid sequence: CASSAQTGGDGYTF.

In its sample, this clone was seen once. V gene TRBV7-2 combines with J gene TRBJ2-7; 8 bases align to TRBD1. V shed 4 bases, J shed 1 base, and the junction held 9 bases outside the gene matches. The germline V gene has CDR1 SGHTA and CDR2 FQGNSA. The CDR3 is made up of 16 amino acids. CDR3 nucleotides: TGTGCCAGCAGCTGGGGTTCCGGGACAGGATCCTACGAGCAGTACTTC. This sequence encodes CASSWGSGTGSYEQYF.